This TCR beta chain was sequenced in a study of T cell repertoires in aging, cancer and after chemotherapy. Study-level background: Patients with chronic lymphocytic leukemia were sampled before and after fludarabine- or bendamustine-based chemotherapy. Roughly 10 million TCR reads made up the full dataset.

Multiplex touch-down PCR with TRB-A/B primers amplified rearranged V-D-J TRB sequences. TCRdb reprocessed the multiplex PCR reads via MiXCR and lists one record per CDR3 protein. The table has fewer than 2,000 distinct CDR3 sequences, approximately 54% seen once. Germline assignment: CDR1 SGDLS and CDR2 YYNGEE. V was shortened by 0 bases and J by 4 bases, with 13 bases between the two germline ends. The CDR3 has 15 amino acids. The template was genomic DNA from peripheral blood, not RNA. The chain carries TRBV9 and TRBJ2-5; D call uncertain. This sequence originates from a human donor with a blood cancer. Sequenced: blood. CDR3 in amino acids: CASSVGWSTRETQYF. DNA for the CDR3: TGTGCCAGCAGCGTAGGATGGTCTACCCGAGAGACCCAGTACTTC.